This TCR beta chain was sequenced in a study of T cells after yellow fever vaccination (dated by TCRdb to between 2019 and 2020). General notes on the study: The SMART-Seq v4 Ultra Low Input RNA kit was used to prepare libraries from fractions with low cell numbers. To follow T-cell clones before and after primary and booster YFV17D yellow fever vaccination, bulk TCR alpha and beta repertoires were sequenced over time. Two healthy male donors, one aged 18 to 30 and one aged 30 to 40 years, made up the cohort. Blood was collected at multiple timepoints before and after primary and secondary immunization, and bulk PBMC replicates and cell subsets were isolated. Beyond this particular receptor, the publication reports: Compared with the primary T-cell response, the secondary T-cell response was weaker but faster, peaking on day 5 rather than day 15. After the booster, most clones that had expanded after primary vaccination were detected again (over 95% of CD4 and 88% of CD8), suggesting broad maintenance of memory. A small fraction of clonotypes appeared in both the CD4 and CD8 compartments, likely as a result of convergent recombination. Computational filtering was required because FACS-sorted repertoires could contain abundant contaminating clonotypes from the bulk population. Because the study included only a couple of donors, the extent to which the findings can be generalized is limited.

Interpreted using the paper, the treatment or condition label stands for: live attenuated yellow fever vaccine strain. At each blood-draw timepoint, two biological replicates of bulk PBMCs were collected. A standard Ficoll-Paque protocol was used to isolate PBMCs from peripheral blood. TriZol was used to extract RNA from bulk PBMCs, from CD4 and CD8 fractions, and from dextramer-positive and dextramer-negative fractions. The listed sequencing device is Illumina NovaSeq 6000. TCR cDNA was synthesized by 5'RACE template switching, which introduced a universal primer site and unique molecular identifiers. cDNA synthesis was primed from both the TCR alpha and TCR beta constant segments. Library amplification involved two PCR steps, and the second step added sample barcodes and sequencing adapters. Sequencing of libraries was done on Illumina HiSeq 2500 (2x100 bp) or NovaSeq (2x150 bp). Concerning the study's data processing: MIGEC handled demultiplexing of reads and collapsing into UMI consensus sequences, while MiXCR performed V(D)J alignment. Vaccine-responding clonotypes were identified with edgeR using replicate PBMC samples, with FDR below 0.01 and a log2 fold change above 5 up to day 15 being required. CD4 or CD8 identity was assigned to each bulk clonotype according to whether the clonotype was present at higher abundance in the sequenced CD4 repertoire or the sequenced CD8 repertoire. TCRdb reran the public reads through fastp at Q25 and MiXCR, keeping productive beta chains. Each CDR3 protein appears once, grouped with its most common genes and DNA. For this entry, the V and J calls and clone size follow TCRdb and not the study's own pipeline. The sample table holds about 260,000 distinct CDR3 sequences, of which approximately 3.5% were seen once. Together, the top ten hold under 20% of the sample.

This clonotype was counted at least ten times. Its antigen is currently not known. Base qualities were left out, and no much larger clone turns up one base away. The V end gives up 6 bases and the J end 1 base, leaving 9 bases in the junction not matched to a gene. From cysteine to phenylalanine, the CDR3 is 18 amino acids long. CDR3 DNA only is kept here, 54 bases in frame from base 1. The CDR1 and CDR2 encoded by the germline V gene are MGHDK and SYGVNS. The sequence was obtained from a young man who received the YFV17D yellow fever vaccine. Recombination joined TRBV25-1 with TRBJ2-7, and 16 bases in between align with TRBD2. The input for sequencing was PBMCs, taken 15 days after the yellow fever booster vaccination. In nucleotide form, the sequence is TGTGCCAGCAGCCCGGTCGGGACTAGCGGGGGGGTTTCCTACGAGCAGTACTTC. It encodes CASSPVGTSGGVSYEQYF.